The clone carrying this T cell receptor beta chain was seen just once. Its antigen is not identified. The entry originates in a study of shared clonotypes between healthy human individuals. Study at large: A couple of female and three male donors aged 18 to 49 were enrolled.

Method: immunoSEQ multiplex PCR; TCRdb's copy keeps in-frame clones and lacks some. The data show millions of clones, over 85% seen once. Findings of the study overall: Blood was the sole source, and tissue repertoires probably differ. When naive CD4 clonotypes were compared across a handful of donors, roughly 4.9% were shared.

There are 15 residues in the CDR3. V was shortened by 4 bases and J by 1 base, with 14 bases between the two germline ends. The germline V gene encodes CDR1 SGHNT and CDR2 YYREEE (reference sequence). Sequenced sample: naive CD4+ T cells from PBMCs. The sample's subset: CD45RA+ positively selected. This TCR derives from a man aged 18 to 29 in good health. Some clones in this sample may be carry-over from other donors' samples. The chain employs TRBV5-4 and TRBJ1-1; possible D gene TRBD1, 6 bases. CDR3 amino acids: CASSDRRGPNTEAFF. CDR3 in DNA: TGTGCCAGCAGCGATCGCAGGGGACCGAACACTGAAGCTTTCTTT.